A selection of T cell receptor beta chains follows, all from one sample in a study of control samples from healthy donors and cancer patients. Method: immunoSEQ multiplex PCR; TCRdb's copy keeps in-frame clones and lacks some. The table has 100,000 to 150,000 clones, about 92% seen once. The sample taken for sequencing was PBMCs. The receptors stem from a man older than 75 with head and neck cancer. CDR3s include the opening cysteine and the closing phenylalanine or tryptophan. Each record gives: V gene, J gene, D gene, clone size, CDR3 DNA, CDR3 protein. A D gene is named only where the DNA matches it firmly. Where a row states a size, it is once, few, many or the class of an expanded clone; other rows omit it.

V gene: TRBV19
J gene: TRBJ1-6
D gene: NA
clone size: NA
CDR3 DNA: TGTGCCAGTAGTCCGCAGGGTCAATCACCCCTCCACTTT
CDR3 protein: CASSPQGQSPLHF

V gene: TRBV19
J gene: TRBJ1-4
D gene: NA
clone size: NA
CDR3 DNA: TGTGCCAGTAGTGACCGACCTCTGTGGAGTGAAAAACTGTTTTTT
CDR3 protein: CASSDRPLWSEKLFF

V gene: TRBV6-6
J gene: TRBJ2-2
D gene: NA
clone size: NA
CDR3 DNA: TGTGCCAGCAGTTCGGGCCCGAGAGGGGCCGGGGAGCTGTTTTTT
CDR3 protein: CASSSGPRGAGELFF

V gene: TRBV4-3
J gene: TRBJ1-1
D gene: NA
clone size: NA
CDR3 DNA: TGCGCCAGCAGCCAAGATTGGGTGGGGGGGAACACTGAAGCTTTCTTT
CDR3 protein: CASSQDWVGGNTEAFF

V gene: TRBV19
J gene: TRBJ1-1
D gene: NA
clone size: NA
CDR3 DNA: TGTGCCAGTATAGGCTCGGGCACTGAAGCTTTCTTT
CDR3 protein: CASIGSGTEAFF

V gene: TRBV4-1
J gene: TRBJ1-1
D gene: NA
clone size: once
CDR3 DNA: TGCGCCAGCAGCCAAGTTCCCCGGCCTGAGAACACTGAAGCTTTCTTT
CDR3 protein: CASSQVPRPENTEAFF

V gene: TRBV14
J gene: TRBJ2-7
D gene: TRBD1
clone size: once
CDR3 DNA: TGTGCCAGCAGCCTCCGGGACAGCTACGAGCAGTACTTC
CDR3 protein: CASSLRDSYEQYF

V gene: TRBV7-2
J gene: TRBJ1-1
D gene: NA
clone size: NA
CDR3 DNA: TGTGCCAGCAGCTTAGGAGAGATTGGAGGTGAAGCTTTCTTT
CDR3 protein: CASSLGEIGGEAFF

V gene: TRBV9
J gene: TRBJ1-1
D gene: NA
clone size: NA
CDR3 DNA: TGTGCCAGCAGCGGACCCCACCCTGAAGCTTTCTTT
CDR3 protein: CASSGPHPEAFF

V gene: TRBV6-2/TRBV6-3
J gene: TRBJ2-1
D gene: TRBD2
clone size: NA
CDR3 DNA: TGTGCCAGCAGTTCCGCCGGGACTAGACGTGACAATGAGCAGTTCTTC
CDR3 protein: CASSSAGTRRDNEQFF

V gene: TRBV7-2
J gene: TRBJ2-2
D gene: NA
clone size: NA
CDR3 DNA: TGTGCCAGCAGGCTTTTGGGGACCACCGGGGAGCTGTTTTTT
CDR3 protein: CASRLLGTTGELFF

V gene: TRBV7-9
J gene: TRBJ2-3
D gene: NA
clone size: NA
CDR3 DNA: TGTGCCAGCAGCGGCAGTAGCACAGATACGCAGTATTTT
CDR3 protein: CASSGSSTDTQYF

V gene: TRBV7-2
J gene: TRBJ1-5
D gene: NA
clone size: NA
CDR3 DNA: TGTGCCAGCAGCTTAGAGAGCAATCAGCCCCAGCATTTT
CDR3 protein: CASSLESNQPQHF

V gene: TRBV4-2
J gene: TRBJ2-1
D gene: NA
clone size: NA
CDR3 DNA: TGTGCCAGCAGCCAGGGGGGCCGGGGATACAATGAGCAGTTCTTC
CDR3 protein: CASSQGGRGYNEQFF

V gene: TRBV19
J gene: TRBJ1-1
D gene: NA
clone size: NA
CDR3 DNA: TGTGCCAGTAGTATAGATAGGGGCACGGCCACTGAAGCTTTCTTT
CDR3 protein: CASSIDRGTATEAFF

V gene: TRBV30
J gene: TRBJ1-6
D gene: NA
clone size: NA
CDR3 DNA: TGTGCCTGGAGTGAAGGATCAGGATCACCCCTCCACTTT
CDR3 protein: CAWSEGSGSPLHF

V gene: TRBV2
J gene: TRBJ2-1
D gene: NA
clone size: NA
CDR3 DNA: TGTGCCAGCACCAAAATAGGGGGGCTTGACAATGAGCAGTTCTTC
CDR3 protein: CASTKIGGLDNEQFF

V gene: TRBV19
J gene: TRBJ2-3
D gene: NA
clone size: NA
CDR3 DNA: TGTGCCAGTAGCCCGACAGCAGATACGCAGTATTTT
CDR3 protein: CASSPTADTQYF

V gene: TRBV19
J gene: TRBJ2-1
D gene: TRBD2
clone size: NA
CDR3 DNA: TGTGCCAGTAGTATCCCAGGGAGGGGTGAGCAGTTCTTC
CDR3 protein: CASSIPGRGEQFF

V gene: TRBV7-6
J gene: TRBJ2-3
D gene: NA
clone size: NA
CDR3 DNA: TGTGCCAGCAGCTTCCTGGGGGGTGGCGCAGATACGCAGTATTTT
CDR3 protein: CASSFLGGGADTQYF

V gene: TRBV2
J gene: TRBJ2-1
D gene: TRBD2
clone size: NA
CDR3 DNA: TGTGCCAGCAGACTAGCGGGGGGGTACAATGAGCAGTTCTTC
CDR3 protein: CASRLAGGYNEQFF